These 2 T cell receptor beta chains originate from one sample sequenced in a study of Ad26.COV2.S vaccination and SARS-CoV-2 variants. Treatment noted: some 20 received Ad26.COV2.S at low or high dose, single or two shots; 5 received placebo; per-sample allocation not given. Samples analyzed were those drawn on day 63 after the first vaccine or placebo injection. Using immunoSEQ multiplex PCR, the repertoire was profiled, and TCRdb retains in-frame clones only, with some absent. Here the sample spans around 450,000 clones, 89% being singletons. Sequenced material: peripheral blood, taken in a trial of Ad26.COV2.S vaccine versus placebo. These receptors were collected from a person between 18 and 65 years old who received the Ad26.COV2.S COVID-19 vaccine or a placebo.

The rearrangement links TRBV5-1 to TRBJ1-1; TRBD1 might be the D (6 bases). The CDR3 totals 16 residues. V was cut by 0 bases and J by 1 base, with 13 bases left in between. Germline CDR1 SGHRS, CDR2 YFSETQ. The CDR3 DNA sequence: TGCGCCAGCAGCTTGGACCTCAGGGGCGGGAACACTGAAGCTTTCTTT. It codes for CASSLDLRGGNTEAFF. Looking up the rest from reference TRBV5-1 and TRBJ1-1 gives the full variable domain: KAGVTQTPRYLIKTRGQQVTLSCSPISGHRSVSWYQQTPGQGLQFLFEYFSETQRNKGNFPGRFSGRQFSNSRSEMNVSTLELGDSALYLCASSLDLRGGNTEAFFGQGTRLTVV.

CDR3 sequence (DNA): TGCGCCAGCAGCCCCTGGGCTAGCGGGACCCAAGAGACCCAGTACTTC. This sequence encodes CASSPWASGTQETQYF. V gene TRBV5-1 combines with J gene TRBJ2-5; 9 bases are shared with TRBD2. V gave up 4 bases and J gave up 1 base; unmatched junction bases: 8. The CDR3 is 16 amino acids. The germline CDR1 and CDR2 sequences are SGHRS and YFSETQ.